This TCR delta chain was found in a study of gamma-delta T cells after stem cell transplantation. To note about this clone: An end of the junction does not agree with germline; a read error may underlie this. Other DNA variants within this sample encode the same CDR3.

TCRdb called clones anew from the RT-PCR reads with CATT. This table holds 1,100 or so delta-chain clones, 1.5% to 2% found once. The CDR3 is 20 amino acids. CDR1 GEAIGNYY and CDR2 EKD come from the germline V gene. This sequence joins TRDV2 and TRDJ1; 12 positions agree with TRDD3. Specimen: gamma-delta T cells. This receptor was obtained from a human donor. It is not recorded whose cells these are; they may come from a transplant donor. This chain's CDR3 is CACDVLGDTGDTPGGGQLIF. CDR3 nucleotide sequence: TGTGCCTGTGACGTACTGGGGGATACAGGGGACACCCCTGGAGGAGGTCAACTTATCTTT.